This paragraph reports one T cell receptor beta chain. What it binds is unknown. Each donor was healthy, and each was a bone marrow donor. A multiplex PCR was run with 60 Vbeta primers and 13 Jbeta primers. Sequenced by immunoSEQ multiplex PCR; TCRdb stores in-frame clones only, minus some. There are around 150,000 clones in the sample; about 68% occur only once, and approximately 1.7% lies in the top ten. The data were taken from a study of cytomegalovirus exposure and HLA in healthy donors. Whole-study results and caveats: A later analysis reportedly found that, within productive TCRs, an Asian-associated ancestry cluster had fewer N-insertions than the mean observed across the roughly 730 donors. Researchers catalogued approximately 170 TCR beta chains as cytomegalovirus-associated.

Input material: PBMCs. The clonotype comes from a human donor in good health.

CDR3 region: CASSLGGVSDTQYF. CDR3 nucleotides: TGTGCCAGCAGCTTAGGGGGGGTCTCAGATACGCAGTATTTT. The chain uses TRBV7-3 and TRBJ2-3, with 7 bases identical to TRBD2. Unmatched junction bases numbered 3, after V lost 2 bases and J lost 4 bases. Germline V gene lookup returns CDR1 SGHTA and CDR2 FQGTGA. The length of the CDR3 is 14 residues.